The present T cell receptor beta chain was sequenced within a study of blood T cell repertoires in COVID-19. Study information: Samples of COVID-19 (acute and convalescent) were obtained from the United States, Italy and Spain. PBMCs, B-cell-depleted T cells, or T cells were the source of the cDNA or gDNA that made up the material.

Here immunoSEQ multiplex PCR was the method, and the copy in TCRdb shows in-frame clones only, minus some. This table holds 400,000 to 550,000 clones, roughly 90% found once. Germline trimming cut 0 bases from V and 5 bases from J; bases unmatched to any gene: 6. CDR1 is SGHDT and CDR2 is YYEEEE in the germline V gene. This CDR3 has 15 residues. The chain is built from TRBV5-6 and TRBJ2-3, with 7 bases matching TRBD2. Source material: peripheral blood. The receptor was derived from a woman aged 25 to 39 with acute or convalescent COVID-19. The DNA for the CDR3 is TGTGCCAGCAGCTTGGCCTTTGGGGAGGGAGATACGCAGTATTTT. It specifies CASSLAFGEGDTQYF.